This TCR beta chain originates from a study of metastatic and nonmetastatic thyroid tumors. As for the study in general: Both malignant and benign thyroid patients supplied peripheral blood and tumor or nodule tissue samples, across which the repertoires of these patients were then compared. General study points: Versus benign nodules, malignant thyroid tumors reportedly had significantly higher TCR beta diversity, in blood and tumor.

Between the trimmed V and J ends, which lost 2 bases and 9 bases, there was a span of 17 bases. This CDR3 contains 15 residues. CDR1 and CDR2 from the germline V gene are SGHTA and FQGNSA. All patients were untreated before thyroid surgery. As originally analysed: The study took CDR3 differences across clinicopathological groups and made a distant-metastasis classifier for papillary thyroid cancer from them. Through MiXCR, TCRdb re-clonotyped the PCR reads. Here the V and J calls rest on TCRdb's processing, not on the authors' analysis. The data hold more than 85,000 clones, with over 8.5% observed a single time. This clone was picked up a small number of times. What it binds is unknown.

Sequencing was done on a sample of blood. The chain links TRBV7-2 to TRBJ2-1; TRBD2 is a possible D gene (6 bases). This receptor was identified in a female donor with papillary thyroid cancer or a benign thyroid nodule (not recorded which). Some clones in this sample may be carry-over from other donors' samples. The CDR3 spells CASSLSRGTAFEQFF. The CDR3 nucleotides are TGTGCCAGCAGCTTATCGCGGGGTACCGCATTTGAGCAGTTCTTC.